Listed below are T cell receptor beta chains from one sample, sequenced in a study of blood T cell repertoires in COVID-19. Clones were sequenced by immunoSEQ multiplex PCR, and TCRdb holds only the in-frame ones, with some missing. The data show approximately 270,000 clones, roughly 89% seen once. The source material was peripheral blood. These TCRs come from a middle-aged man with acute or convalescent COVID-19. Both conserved end residues are trimmed from each CDR3. The D gene is left open where the match is weak.

>TRBV5-1|13|TRBJ2-2|TRBD1
ASSLGTGDTGELF
>TRBV11-2|12|TRBJ1-2|TRBD1
ASSGTGVYYGYT
>TRBV7-2|12|TRBJ2-1|TRBD2
ASSSGLATNEQF
>TRBV5-4|13|TRBJ2-1|TRBD1
ASSNSRDRLDEQF
>TRBV7-6|15|TRBJ2-5|NA
ASSLAPGLVRTGTQY
>TRBV2|11|TRBJ1-1|NA
ASRRRDLREAF
>TRBV5-1|13|TRBJ2-7|TRBD1
ASSLGTGGSYEQY
>TRBV13|13|TRBJ2-3|TRBD1
ASSRTGDPTDTQY
>TRBV5-8|16|TRBJ2-1|TRBD1
ASSRRQGANLGGGEQF
>TRBV7-8|14|TRBJ2-2|NA
ASSYVRTILTGELF
>TRBV4-1|13|TRBJ1-4|TRBD1
ASSQVGTGREKLF
>TRBV7-9|12|TRBJ2-1|TRBD1
ASSLWGTGNEQF
>TRBV14|16|TRBJ1-4|TRBD1
ASSQGLDRGPVREKLF
>TRBV6-5|11|TRBJ1-2|NA
ASSLGEGYGYT
>TRBV27|13|TRBJ1-4|NA
ASSLSWGSGEKLF
>TRBV7-9|9|TRBJ2-3|NA
ASSFPSTQY
>TRBV6-5|14|TRBJ1-6|TRBD1
ASSYRSGQINSPLH
>TRBV15|14|TRBJ1-6|NA
ATSRDRVLTNSPLH
>TRBV6-5|9|TRBJ2-5|NA
ASSYGRTQY
>TRBV3-1/TRBV3-2|13|TRBJ1-5|TRBD1
ASSLRQGYNQPQH
>TRBV30|13|TRBJ1-1|NA
AWSVRGGGDTEAF
>TRBV5-1|13|TRBJ1-2|TRBD1
ASSPGTGTRYGYT
>TRBV5-4|13|TRBJ2-5|NA
ASSLAVSAQETQY
>TRBV11-2|13|TRBJ2-2|TRBD2
ASTTPGGFTGELF
>TRBV11-3|11|TRBJ2-1|TRBD2
ASSSAWEGEQF
>TRBV4-1|14|TRBJ1-1|NA
ASSQPTRRKNTEAF
>TRBV6-5|11|TRBJ2-5|NA
ASSFPGGETQY
>TRBV3-1/TRBV3-2|13|TRBJ1-1|NA
ASSPGGARNTEAF
>TRBV9|15|TRBJ2-7|TRBD1
ASSVAGGQGAPYEQY
>TRBV6-1|14|TRBJ2-1|NA
ASSGTTTGNSDEQF
>TRBV11-2|9|TRBJ2-7|NA
ASSFSSEQY
>TRBV5-6|12|TRBJ1-4|TRBD1
ASSLAGTGTKLF
>TRBV10-3|14|TRBJ2-1|TRBD1
AISEGGTGGYNEQF
>TRBV5-1|13|TRBJ2-1|TRBD1
ASRLWGQTLTEQF
>TRBV2|15|TRBJ2-2|TRBD1
ASSDGLGQGNTGELF
>TRBV11-2|14|TRBJ1-5|NA
ASSPRGGGSNQPQH
>TRBV9|15|TRBJ2-6|TRBD1
ASSVATGDSGANVLT
>TRBV7-6|14|TRBJ2-3|TRBD1
ASSSGDRGRKGTQY
>TRBV3-1/TRBV3-2|11|TRBJ1-2|NA
ASSPGNSHGYT
>TRBV19|12|TRBJ1-1|NA
ASSPTGRGTEAF
>TRBV5-4|10|TRBJ1-2|NA
ASSLDTYGYT
>TRBV5-1|14|TRBJ2-4|TRBD2
ASSLDSSGAKNIQY
>TRBV2|15|TRBJ2-5|TRBD2
ASSEARGRRDRETQY
>TRBV5-4|14|TRBJ1-2|NA
ASSAKQGLANYGYT
>TRBV5-1|13|TRBJ2-1|NA
ASTSSGGTYNEQF
>TRBV3-1/TRBV3-2|12|TRBJ1-2|TRBD1
ASSQAGTGIGYT
>TRBV12-3/TRBV12-4|11|TRBJ2-2|TRBD1
ASSHRGTGELF
>TRBV5-1|12|TRBJ1-3|NA
ASSPGVSLNTIY
>TRBV6-5|12|TRBJ2-7|TRBD2
ASSRTVRGSEQY
>TRBV12-3/TRBV12-4|10|TRBJ2-1|NA
ASSLRTPEQF
>TRBV5-1|15|TRBJ2-2|TRBD1
ASSLAQGRQNTGELF